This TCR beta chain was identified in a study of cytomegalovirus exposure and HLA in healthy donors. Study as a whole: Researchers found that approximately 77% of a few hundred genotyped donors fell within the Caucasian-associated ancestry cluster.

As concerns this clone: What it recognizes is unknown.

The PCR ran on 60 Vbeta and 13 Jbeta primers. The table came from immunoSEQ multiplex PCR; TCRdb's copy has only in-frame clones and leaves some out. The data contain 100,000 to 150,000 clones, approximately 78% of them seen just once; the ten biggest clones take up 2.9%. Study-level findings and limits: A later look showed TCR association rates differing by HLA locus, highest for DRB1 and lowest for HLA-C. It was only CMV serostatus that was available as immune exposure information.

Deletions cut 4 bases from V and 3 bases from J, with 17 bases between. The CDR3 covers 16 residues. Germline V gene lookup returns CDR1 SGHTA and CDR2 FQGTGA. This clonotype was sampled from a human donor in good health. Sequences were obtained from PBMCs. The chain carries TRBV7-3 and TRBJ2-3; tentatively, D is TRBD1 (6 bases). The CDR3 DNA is TGTGCCAGCAGCTCATCCCGCAAAGGGACAACAGATACGCAGTATTTT. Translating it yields CASSSSRKGTTDTQYF.